These 4 T cell receptor beta chains were all obtained from the same sample, sequenced in a study of blood T cell repertoires in COVID-19. Measured with immunoSEQ multiplex PCR; TCRdb has only the in-frame clones, and not every one. The table lists 250,000 to 350,000 clones, 80% to 90% of them singletons, with 3% in the top ten. Material: peripheral blood. All receptors come from a woman aged 25 to 39 with active or convalescent COVID-19.

This clone came up once. The chain couples TRBV6-1 to TRBJ2-5; 8 nucleotides line up with TRBD1. The junction had 4 bases not matched to a gene; V was cut back by 3 bases and J by 4 bases. The CDR3 covers 14 residues. Germline CDR1 MNHNS, CDR2 SASEGT. As DNA, the CDR3 is TGTGCCAGCAGTGACAGGGGGCGAGGAGAGACCCAGTACTTC. Residues: CASSDRGRGETQYF.

This clone was counted once. The chain joins TRBV3-1 (or the pseudogene TRBV3-2) to TRBJ1-5, with D perhaps matching TRBD1 (6 bases). V lost 5 bases and J lost 6, with 17 bases in between. The CDR3 covers 15 residues. The germline gives CDR1 LGHDT, CDR2 YNNKEL (reference sequence). CDR3 loop: CASSSGGGQSQPQHF. The CDR3 DNA reads as TGTGCCAGCAGCTCCGGGGGGGGGCAAAGTCAGCCCCAGCATTTT.

This chain joins TRBV18 and TRBJ1-6; 8 bases are shared with TRBD1. Germline V CDR1 and CDR2: KGHSH, LQKENI. This CDR3 is 15 amino acids long. Trimming took 6 bases from V and 4 from J; bases not matched to a gene: 5. The CDR3: CASSQDRVYNSPLHF. In DNA, the CDR3 is TGTGCCAGCTCCCAGGACAGGGTGTATAATTCACCCCTCCACTTT.

The chain uses TRBV7-2 and TRBJ2-5, with D perhaps TRBD1 (6 bases). Germline V CDR1 and CDR2: SGHTA, FQGNSA. Trimming took off 5 bases at V and 3 bases at J, with 10 bases between the two ends. This CDR3 has 13 amino acids. CDR3 protein: CASSNHREETQYF. DNA for the CDR3: TGTGCCAGCAGCAATCACAGGGAAGAGACCCAGTACTTC. Based on the CDR3 plus reference TRBV7-2 and TRBJ2-5, the full variable domain is GAGVSQSPSNKVTEKGKDVELRCDPISGHTALYWYRQSLGQGLEFLIYFQGNSAPDKSGLPSDRFSAERTGGSVSTLTIQRTQQEDSAVYLCASSNHREETQYFGPGTRLLVL.